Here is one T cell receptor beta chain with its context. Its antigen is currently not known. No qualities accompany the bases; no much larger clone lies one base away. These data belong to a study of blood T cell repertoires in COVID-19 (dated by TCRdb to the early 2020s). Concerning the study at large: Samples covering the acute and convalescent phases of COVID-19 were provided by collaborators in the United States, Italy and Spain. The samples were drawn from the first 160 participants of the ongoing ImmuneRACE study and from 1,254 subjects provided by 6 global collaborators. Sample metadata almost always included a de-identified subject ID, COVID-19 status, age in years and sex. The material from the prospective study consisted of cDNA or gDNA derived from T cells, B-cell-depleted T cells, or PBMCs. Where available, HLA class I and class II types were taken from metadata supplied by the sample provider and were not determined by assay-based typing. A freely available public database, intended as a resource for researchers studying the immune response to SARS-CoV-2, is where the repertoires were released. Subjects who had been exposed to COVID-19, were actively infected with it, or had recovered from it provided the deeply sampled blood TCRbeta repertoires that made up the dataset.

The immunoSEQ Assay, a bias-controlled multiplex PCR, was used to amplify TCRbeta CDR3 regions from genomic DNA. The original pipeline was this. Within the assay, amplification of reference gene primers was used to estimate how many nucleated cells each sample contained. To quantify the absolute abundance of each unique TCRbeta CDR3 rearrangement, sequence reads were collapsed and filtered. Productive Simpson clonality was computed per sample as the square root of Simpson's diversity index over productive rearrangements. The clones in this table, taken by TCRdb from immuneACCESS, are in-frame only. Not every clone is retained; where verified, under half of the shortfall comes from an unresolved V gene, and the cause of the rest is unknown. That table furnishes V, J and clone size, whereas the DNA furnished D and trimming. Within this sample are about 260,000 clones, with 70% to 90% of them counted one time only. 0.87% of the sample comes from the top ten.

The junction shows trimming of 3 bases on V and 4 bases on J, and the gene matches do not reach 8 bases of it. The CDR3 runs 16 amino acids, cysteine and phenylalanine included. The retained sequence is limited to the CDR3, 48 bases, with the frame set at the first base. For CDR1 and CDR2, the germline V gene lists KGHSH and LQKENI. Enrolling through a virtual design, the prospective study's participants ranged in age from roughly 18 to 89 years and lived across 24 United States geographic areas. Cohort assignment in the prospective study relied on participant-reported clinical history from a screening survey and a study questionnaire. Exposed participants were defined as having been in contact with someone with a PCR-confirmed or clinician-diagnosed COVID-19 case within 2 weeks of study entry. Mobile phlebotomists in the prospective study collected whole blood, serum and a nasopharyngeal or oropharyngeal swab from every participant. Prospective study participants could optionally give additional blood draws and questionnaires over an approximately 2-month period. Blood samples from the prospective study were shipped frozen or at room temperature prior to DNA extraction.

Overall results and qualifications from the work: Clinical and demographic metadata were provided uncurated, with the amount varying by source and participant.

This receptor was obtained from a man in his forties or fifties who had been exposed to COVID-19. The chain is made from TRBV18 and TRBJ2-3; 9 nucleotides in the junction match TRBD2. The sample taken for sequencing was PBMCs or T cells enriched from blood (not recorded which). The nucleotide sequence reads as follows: TGTGCCAGCTCACCCTCTAGCGGGGTTATCCCAGATACGCAGTATTTT. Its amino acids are CASSPSSGVIPDTQYF.